This TCR beta chain was sequenced during a study of T cells in Graves' hyperthyroidism and ophthalmopathy. Study outcomes and limitations: Most expanded thyroid clonotypes above 0.001 also appeared in blood.

Exclusion criteria comprised uncontrolled infection, other autoimmune disease, pregnancy or lactation. Cells are PBMCs isolated from about 10 ml of fresh blood. What was amplified from RNA transcripts were TCR beta CDR3 regions. HTBI primers were employed in a first-round RT-PCR of the TCR CDR3. TCRdb ran MiXCR on the multiplex PCR reads and lists one entry per CDR3 protein. The sample has 160,000 or so distinct CDR3 sequences, 8% to 9.5% seen once; the top ten hold roughly 23%. At least ten counts were recorded for this clonotype. Its antigen remains unidentified. Input material: blood. The TCR sequence derives from a woman under 30 with Graves' hyperthyroidism that later progressed to Graves' ophthalmopathy.

The CDR3 region is CASRPIKQGNMGSPLHF. The DNA of the CDR3 is TGTGCCAGCAGACCCATTAAGCAGGGAAACATGGGCTCACCCCTCCACTTT. The chain combines TRBV11-2 with TRBJ1-6; D might be TRBD1 (5 bases). The CDR3 has 17 amino acids. Germline CDR1 reads SGHAT; CDR2 reads FQNNGV. Trimming shortened V by 6 bases and J by 10 bases, and 25 bases separated the two germline ends.